This T cell receptor (beta chain) was captured by sequencing in a study of shared clonotypes between healthy human individuals. In its sample, this clone was seen once. The antigen is unknown. This CDR3 is 15 amino acids long. CDR1 is LNHDA and CDR2 is SQIVND in the germline V gene (reference sequence). V lost 8 bases and J lost 6; bases outside the gene matches: 10. Each of the donors was a healthy adult who was HIV-negative and had not had a recent acute infection or vaccination. The unsorted samples had around 100 million PBMCs used for genomic DNA. Regarding the study as a whole: Sampling covered nothing but blood. Tissue TCR repertoires likely differ from those found in blood.

Authors' data handling: ImmunoSEQ gave junction-only sequences without quality scores, so filtering differed. TCRdb's copy holds only in-frame clones and misses some; the assay was immunoSEQ multiplex PCR. D and trimming come from the DNA, and the V and J calls and clone size come from that table. The sample includes some 500,000 clones, approximately 71% seen only once; the top ten take about 12%. The chain combines TRBV19 with TRBJ2-3; 11 bases are a match to TRBD2. Input material: PBMCs. This sequence was found in a middle-aged woman in good health. Some clones in this sample may be carry-over from other donors' samples. The CDR3 region has the DNA TGTGCCAGTGGCGTCCCACTAGCGGGAGTTGATACGCAGTATTTT. Protein product: CASGVPLAGVDTQYF. Full variable domain (remainder filled in from reference TRBV19 and TRBJ2-3): DGGITQSPKYLFRKEGQNVTLSCEQNLNHDAMYWYRQDPGQGLRLIYYSQIVNDFQKGDIAEGYSVSREKKESFPLTVTSAQKNPTAFYLCASGVPLAGVDTQYFGPGTRLTVL.